This TCR beta chain emerged from a study of T cell changes during pregnancy in multiple sclerosis. The CDR3 consists of 15 residues. Trimming pared 4 bases from V and 10 bases from J, leaving 17 bases between. Germline loops: CDR1 SGHTA, CDR2 FQGTGA. TCRdb's table, derived via immunoSEQ multiplex PCR, lists solely in-frame clones and lacks some. The sample has tens of thousands of clones, 92% seen once; the top ten hold roughly 0.49%. J is TRBJ1-6 and V is TRBV7-3; TRBD1 is a possible D gene (6 bases). Sample: CD4+ T cells from peripheral blood mononuclear cells, taken in the third trimester of pregnancy. This clonotype originated in a female donor with multiple sclerosis, enrolled in a pregnancy study. The CDR3 loop is CASSYGDRRESPLHF. The CDR3 coding sequence is TGTGCCAGCAGCTACGGAGACAGGCGAGAATCACCCCTCCACTTT.